This paragraph covers one T cell receptor (beta chain) sequence. Its specificity is unknown. The entry originates in a study of T cell clonotyping in hematopoietic cell transplantation. Study-wide context: Pretransplant recipient samples were taken after cytoreduction.

Specified time point: recipient sample about 28 days before transplant, after cytoreduction. Recipients were bled about 28 days pretransplant and at posttransplant days 30, 100, 180. General study results and limits: Broader posttransplant TCR repertoire diversity was predicted by graft donor and pretransplant recipient Inverse Simpson Index values. After transplant, recipient diversity fell while pathologically expanded clonotypes grew through day 180.

Here immunoSEQ multiplex PCR was the method, and the copy in TCRdb shows in-frame clones only, minus some. The profile shows some 30,000 clones, 65% to 80% of them singletons. The CDR3 has 13 amino acids. Germline loops: CDR1 MNHEY, CDR2 SVGAGI. Trimming removed 7 bases at V and 2 bases at J, with 10 bases between. The chain is built from TRBV6-5 and TRBJ2-3; no reliable D call. Sequencing used peripheral blood mononuclear cells, obtained before stem cell transplant. The source is a woman aged 25 to 39 with chronic myeloid leukemia. Some clones in this sample may be carry-over from other donors' samples. In DNA, the CDR3 is TGTGCCAGCACGTCGCACGTCACAGATACGCAGTATTTT. This codes for CASTSHVTDTQYF.